Shown below are 21 T cell receptor beta chains from a single sample sequenced in a study of blood T cell repertoires in COVID-19. Libraries were prepared by immunoSEQ multiplex PCR; TCRdb keeps only in-frame clonotypes and omits some of them. Among 150,000 to 200,000 clones listed, around 86% were seen once. Source material: peripheral blood. These receptor sequences come from a man between 65 and 85 years old with acute or convalescent COVID-19.

A single count supports this clone. The CDR3 sequence is CASSQGGQPINYGYTF. DNA for the CDR3: TGTGCCAGCAGCCAAGGCGGACAGCCGATTAACTATGGCTACACCTTC. The chain has TRBV4-2 and TRBJ1-2, with D tentatively TRBD1 (6 bases). Trimming took off 1 base at V and 1 base at J, with 13 bases between the two ends. The CDR3 totals 16 residues. CDR1 is LGHNA and CDR2 is YNFKEQ in the germline V gene.

To note about this clone: In the same sample, other DNA sequences code for this CDR3. V gene TRBV4-3 combines with J gene TRBJ2-3; D gene ambiguous. Germline V gene lookup returns CDR1 LGHNA and CDR2 YSLEER. This CDR3 contains 14 residues. Trimming took 0 bases from V and 3 from J, leaving 7 bases between them. CDR3 loop: CASSQESRTDTQYF. Here the CDR3 DNA reads TGCGCCAGCAGCCAAGAGTCGCGAACAGATACGCAGTATTTT.

The CDR3 DNA follows: TGTGCCTGGAGTCTAGGGAACACCGGGGAGCTGTTTTTT. Translated, it gives CAWSLGNTGELFF. The rearrangement links TRBV30 to TRBJ2-2; D gene uncertain. The length of the CDR3 is 13 residues. Germline V CDR1 and CDR2: GTSNPN, SVGIG (reference sequence). V was shortened by 2 bases and J by 1 base, with 5 bases between the two germline ends.

The V call is TRBV10-3, the J call TRBJ2-5, with D maybe TRBD2 (5 bases). Trimming took off 6 bases at V and 2 bases at J, with 13 bases between the two ends. The CDR3 totals 14 residues. CDR1 is ENHRY, CDR2 SYGVKD, per germline. CDR3 amino acids: CAISLTRRQETQYF. CDR3 bases: TGTGCCATCAGCCTAACTAGACGTCAAGAGACCCAGTACTTC.

V and J are TRBV4-1 and TRBJ1-6; D not resolved. V was pared by 1 base and J by 6 bases, with 13 bases between. This CDR3 spans 16 amino acids. The germline CDR1 and CDR2 sequences are MGHRA and YSYEKL. CDR3 region: CASSQGVEETNSPLHF. The CDR3 region has the DNA TGCGCCAGCAGCCAAGGGGTTGAGGAGACTAATTCACCCCTCCACTTT.

The rearrangement links TRBV2 to TRBJ2-3, with D unclear. Germline V gene data show CDR1 as SNHLY and CDR2 as FYNNEI. Trimming took off 5 bases at V and 5 bases at J, with 8 bases between the two ends. This CDR3 has 12 residues. The CDR3 region is CASSITVDTQYF. CDR3 coding DNA: TGTGCCAGCAGTATAACAGTAGATACGCAGTATTTT.

V is TRBV11-2 and J is TRBJ2-5; 14 bases are shared with TRBD2. Germline-derived CDR1 and CDR2 are SGHAT and FQNNGV. The junction had 10 bases not matched to a gene; V was cut back by 6 bases and J by 7 bases. The CDR3 spans 16 residues. The CDR3 protein is CASRTGTSGSFPTQYF. In DNA form, the CDR3 reads TGTGCCAGCAGGACCGGGACTAGCGGGAGTTTTCCGACCCAGTACTTC.

This clone was observed a single time. The chain couples TRBV6-4 to TRBJ2-3; D is uncertain. Germline V CDR1 and CDR2: MRHNA, SNTAGT. V dropped 1 base and J dropped 7 bases, with 18 bases sitting between them. This CDR3 has 16 amino acids. CDR3 loop: CASSDWVRIEVNTQYF. The DNA of the CDR3 is TGTGCCAGCAGTGACTGGGTTCGGATCGAGGTCAATACGCAGTATTTT.

V and J are TRBV6-5 and TRBJ2-5; TRBD2 matches 7 bases. This CDR3 is 13 amino acids long. V shed 7 bases, J shed 4 bases, and the junction held 6 bases outside the gene matches. Per germline, CDR1 MNHEY and CDR2 SVGAGI. In DNA, the CDR3 is TGTGCCAGCACCCGACCGGGAGGAGAGACCCAGTACTTC. This encodes CASTRPGGETQYF.

This clone occurred once. The V gene is TRBV5-1, the J gene TRBJ2-1; no firm D call. Germline loops: CDR1 SGHRS, CDR2 YFSETQ. The V end lost 0 bases, the J end lost 8 bases, and 12 bases lay between the germline ends. The CDR3 runs to 14 residues. CDR3 coding DNA: TGCGCCAGCAGCTTGGGCCCCCCCGGGTATGAGCAGTTCTTC. It specifies CASSLGPPGYEQFF.

V usage is TRBV9 and J usage is TRBJ1-2; D is unclear. Trimming stripped 0 bases from V and 7 bases from J, with 16 bases between. The germline gives CDR1 SGDLS, CDR2 YYNGEE. The CDR3 length is 15 residues. The chain's CDR3 is CASSVDHAAAGGYTF. CDR3 nucleotide sequence: TGTGCCAGCAGCGTAGACCACGCAGCGGCGGGTGGCTACACCTTC. Filled out from reference TRBV9 and TRBJ1-2, the complete variable domain reads DSGVTQTPKHLITATGQRVTLRCSPRSGDLSVYWYQQSLDQGLQFLIQYYNGEERAKGNILERFSAQQFPDLHSELNLSSLELGDSALYFCASSVDHAAAGGYTFGSGTRLTVV.

The chain links TRBV28 to TRBJ2-7; tentative D call: TRBD2 (6 bases). The CDR3 sequence is 14 residues long. Trimming took off 3 bases at V and 0 bases at J, with 9 bases between the two ends. Germline V gives CDR1 MDHEN, CDR2 SYDVKM. The CDR3 sequence is CASSFGGFSYEQYF. The CDR3 DNA follows: TGTGCCAGCAGTTTTGGAGGGTTCTCCTACGAGCAGTACTTC.

The chain joins TRBV5-1 to TRBJ1-4; no definite D call. From germline, CDR1 is SGHRS and CDR2 YFSETQ. The CDR3 runs 14 residues. Trimming pared 4 bases from V and 7 bases from J, leaving 14 bases between. The CDR3 reads CASSPSESAEKLFF. DNA of the CDR3: TGCGCCAGCAGCCCCTCGGAGTCAGCTGAAAAACTGTTTTTT.

The chain is built from TRBV29-1 and TRBJ2-3; no definite D call. This CDR3 is 14 amino acids long. Germline CDR1 reads SQVTM; CDR2 reads ANQGSEA. V lost 8 bases and J 0 bases, leaving 15 bases between the germline ends. The CDR3 sequence: CSSNPVASTDTQYF. Written as DNA, the CDR3 is TGCAGCTCCAATCCGGTCGCAAGCACAGATACGCAGTATTTT.

The rearrangement uses TRBV28 and TRBJ2-1; 9 bases are a match to TRBD2. Germline V gene sequence: CDR1 MDHEN, CDR2 SYDVKM. Trimming took 6 bases from V and 8 from J; bases not matched to a gene: 11. The CDR3 has 15 residues. The DNA for the CDR3 is TGTGCCAGCAGCTCCGGGACTAGCTTCTGGTATGAGCAGTTCTTC. It yields the protein CASSSGTSFWYEQFF.

The CDR3 DNA is TGTGCCATCAGTCACCAGGGGGCGGACACTGAAGCTTTCTTT. Translation: CAISHQGADTEAFF. The chain employs TRBV10-3 and TRBJ1-1, with 8 bases aligning to TRBD1. Germline lookup yields CDR1 ENHRY and CDR2 SYGVKD. The CDR3 extends over 14 amino acids. Trimming removed 5 bases from V and 3 bases from J; junction bases left unmatched: 5.

The chain carries TRBV28 and TRBJ1-1; the D is unclear. CDR1 is MDHEN, CDR2 SYDVKM, per germline. This CDR3 comprises 11 residues. With 3 bases removed from V and 7 bases from J, the gap between germline ends came to 6 bases. For the CDR3, the DNA is TGTGCCAGCAGTTTGACATTTGAAGCTTTCTTT. This codes for CASSLTFEAFF.

J is TRBJ2-3 and V is TRBV6-6; 9 bases agree with TRBD2. V was pared by 8 bases and J by 4 bases, with 7 bases of the junction left unmatched. The length of the CDR3 is 14 residues. Germline-derived CDR1 and CDR2 are MNHNY and SVGAGI (reference sequence). The CDR3 DNA follows: TGTGCCAGCCAACGAGCGGGAGGTTCAGATACGCAGTATTTT. Its protein is CASQRAGGSDTQYF.

This rearrangement joins TRBV5-1 to TRBJ2-1; unclear D gene. Trimming left V 0 bases short and J 4 bases short, with 11 bases between. Per the germline V gene, CDR1 is SGHRS and CDR2 is YFSETQ. The CDR3 is made up of 15 amino acids. The CDR3 DNA is TGCGCCAGCAGCTTGGTAGCATCCCGATACAATGAGCAGTTCTTC. Its protein product is CASSLVASRYNEQFF.

The chain joins TRBV7-6 to TRBJ2-1; possibly TRBD2 for D (5 bases). The CDR3 covers 16 residues. With 5 bases removed from V and 8 bases from J, the gap between germline ends came to 22 bases. Germline CDR1 and CDR2: SGHVS and FNYEAQ. CDR3 sequence: CASSAQRGPPGDEQFF. The CDR3 DNA reads as TGTGCCAGCAGCGCCCAGAGAGGGCCCCCGGGCGATGAGCAGTTCTTC.

Only one count was recorded for this clone. The V call is TRBV6-6, the J call TRBJ2-3; D may be TRBD1 (6 bases). V was pared by 7 bases and J by 1 base, with 9 bases between. CDR1 is MNHNY and CDR2 is SVGAGI in the germline V gene (reference sequence). The CDR3 sequence is 13 residues long. The CDR3 region has the DNA TGTGCCAGCACCTCAGGGGGCACAGATACGCAGTATTTT. This gives the protein CASTSGGTDTQYF.